One sample yielded the 18 T cell receptor beta chains listed below, sequenced in a study of blood T cell repertoires in COVID-19 (dated by TCRdb to 2020 to 2022). The library was made by the immunoSEQ multiplex PCR assay. TCRdb took over this immuneACCESS table, retaining in-frame rearrangements with V and J assigned. Such tables are incomplete; in checked studies, under half of the missing clones stem from an unresolved V gene, and the remainder is unexplained. Counted in this sample were 65,000 to 75,000 clones; 90% of them appeared once. The ten largest clonotypes hold approximately 1.6% of the sample. The sequencing input was peripheral blood. These receptor sequences come from a man aged 50-60 years with acute or convalescent COVID-19.

The V gene is TRBV25-1, the J gene TRBJ2-5; 9 bases map to TRBD2. After removal of 5 bases from V and 5 bases from J, the junction contained 3 bases not matched to a gene. The CDR3 extends over 13 amino acids. In germline, CDR1 is MGHDK, CDR2 SYGVNS. The CDR3 DNA reads TGTGCCAGCAGTTTAGCGGGAGATGAGACCCAGTACTTC. Amino acids: CASSLAGDETQYF. Full variable domain (remainder filled in from reference TRBV25-1 and TRBJ2-5): EADIYQTPRYLVIGTGKKITLECSQTMGHDKMYWYQQDPGMELHLIHYSYGVNSTEKGDLSSESTVSRIRTEHFPLTLESARPSHTSQYLCASSLAGDETQYFGPGTRLLVL.

The chain links TRBV6-6 to TRBJ2-1; TRBD2 agrees at 11 bases. V dropped 4 bases and J dropped 4; count of bases not matched to a gene: 6. Germline loops: CDR1 MNHNY, CDR2 SVGAGI (reference sequence). The CDR3 is made up of 16 amino acids. The CDR3 coding sequence is TGTGCCAGCAGTTCACCAGGGACTAGCGGTTACAATGAGCAGTTCTTC. Translated: CASSSPGTSGYNEQFF.

V and J are TRBV7-3 and TRBJ2-3, with 10 bases identical to TRBD2. The V segment lost 2 bases and the J segment 0 bases; nucleotides outside the gene matches: 8. Germline CDR1 is SGHTA and CDR2 is FQGTGA. The CDR3 spans 18 residues. This CDR3 reads CASSLLGSSGGSTDTQYF. In DNA form, the CDR3 reads TGTGCCAGCAGCTTACTCGGGTCTAGCGGGGGAAGCACAGATACGCAGTATTTT.

The chain has TRBV7-9 and TRBJ1-1, with 9 bases lining up with TRBD1. Germline CDR1 and CDR2: SEHNR and FQNEAQ (reference sequence). Unmatched junction bases numbered 5, after V lost 2 bases and J lost 4 bases. This CDR3 spans 15 amino acids. As DNA, the CDR3 is TGTGCCAGCAGCTTATTTGACAGGGGGGGCACTGAAGCTTTCTTT. This sequence encodes CASSLFDRGGTEAFF.

DNA of the CDR3: TGTGCCAGCAGCACGGACAGGGGACGGAACACCATATATTTT. This gives the protein CASSTDRGRNTIYF. V gene TRBV11-1 combines with J gene TRBJ1-3; TRBD1 agrees at 9 bases. Losses at the gene ends were 5 bases for V and 7 bases for J; bases not matched to a gene: 6. The CDR3 spans 14 residues. Germline lookup yields CDR1 SGHAT and CDR2 FQDESV (reference sequence).

The chain is built from TRBV27 and TRBJ2-7; 7 bases are a match to TRBD2. Per germline, CDR1 MNHEY and CDR2 SMNVEV (reference sequence). The ends lost 6 bases at V and 4 bases at J; junction bases unmatched: 15. CDR3 length: 16 amino acids. Written as DNA, the CDR3 is TGTGCCAGCAGCCGGGCTCCGGGGGGTTTCGGGTACGAGCAGTACTTC. It translates to CASSRAPGGFGYEQYF.

The chain recombines TRBV29-1 with TRBJ2-1, with 8 bases fitting TRBD2. The ends lost 6 bases at V and 6 bases at J; junction bases unmatched: 13. This CDR3 spans 15 amino acids. The germline gives CDR1 SQVTM, CDR2 ANQGSEA. Written as DNA, the CDR3 is TGCAGCGTCGTTGGGACTAGTTTTAAGGGCAATGAGCAGTTCTTC. Translating gives CSVVGTSFKGNEQFF.

This clone came up once. This chain connects TRBV4-3 to TRBJ1-3, with D unresolved. The germline V and J ends were trimmed by 4 bases and 0 bases, with 4 bases remaining between them. Germline V gene lookup returns CDR1 LGHNA and CDR2 YSLEER. The CDR3 spans 13 residues. The CDR3 DNA sequence: TGCGCCAGCAGCCCCATCTCTGGAAACACCATATATTTT. This encodes CASSPISGNTIYF.

The chain carries TRBV5-1 and TRBJ2-2, with 11 bases matching TRBD2. CDR1 and CDR2 from the germline V gene are SGHRS and YFSETQ. Unmatched junction bases numbered 6, after V lost 4 bases and J lost 4 bases. The length of the CDR3 is 16 residues. Here the CDR3 DNA reads TGCGCCAGCAGCCCCCCTAGCGGGGGGCTCACCGGGGAGCTGTTTTTT. This translates into CASSPPSGGLTGELFF.

The V gene is TRBV11-2, the J gene TRBJ1-3; D not resolved. Per germline, CDR1 SGHAT and CDR2 FQNNGV. V lost 5 bases and J 0 bases, leaving 14 bases between the germline ends. This CDR3 is 16 amino acids long. The CDR3 protein is CASSLGSLASGNTIYF. The CDR3 coding sequence is TGTGCCAGCAGCCTAGGGTCTCTAGCCTCTGGAAACACCATATATTTT.

The chain recombines TRBV4-2 with TRBJ1-4; no clear D gene. The CDR3 covers 16 residues. Deletions cut 0 bases from V and 0 bases from J, with 8 bases between. CDR1 is LGHNA and CDR2 is YNFKEQ in the germline V gene. The CDR3 nucleotides read TGTGCCAGCAGCCAAGAACGCGGAACAACTAATGAAAAACTGTTTTTT. It encodes CASSQERGTTNEKLFF.

The V gene is TRBV9, the J gene TRBJ1-5; 7 bases are a match to TRBD1. V lost 2 bases, J lost 4 bases, and 9 bases stayed unmatched. The CDR3 sequence is 16 residues long. Per the germline V gene, CDR1 is SGDLS and CDR2 is YYNGEE. CDR3 sequence: CASSVGDSLGNQPQHF. The CDR3 DNA sequence: TGTGCCAGCAGCGTCGGGGACAGCCTAGGGAATCAGCCCCAGCATTTT.

V is TRBV27 and J is TRBJ1-5; possibly TRBD1 for D (5 bases). The V gene's germline CDR1 is MNHEY and CDR2 SMNVEV (reference sequence). The CDR3 has 14 amino acids. Trimming pared 5 bases from V and 5 bases from J, leaving 13 bases between. Here the CDR3 DNA reads TGTGCCAGCAGTACAAAACCCAGGGATCAGCCCCAGCATTTT. Its protein product is CASSTKPRDQPQHF.

This rearrangement joins TRBV28 to TRBJ2-5; TRBD2 matches at 10 bases. The CDR3 covers 14 residues. V was pared by 7 bases and J by 2 bases, with 4 bases of the junction left unmatched. In germline, CDR1 is MDHEN, CDR2 SYDVKM. CDR3 DNA: TGTGCCAGCACTACTAGCGGGGTACAAGAGACCCAGTACTTC. Protein product: CASTTSGVQETQYF.

The chain has TRBV29-1 and TRBJ2-1, with D possibly TRBD2 on 5 matching bases. V was cut by 5 bases and J by 4 bases, with 15 bases left in between. CDR1 and CDR2 from the germline V gene are SQVTM and ANQGSEA. The length of the CDR3 is 14 residues. The CDR3 loop is CSVNPAEQYNEQFF. The CDR3 DNA reads TGCAGCGTTAACCCAGCGGAGCAGTACAATGAGCAGTTCTTC.

The genes are TRBV5-6 and TRBJ1-5; D is ambiguous. The length of the CDR3 is 12 residues. Germline V gives CDR1 SGHDT, CDR2 YYEEEE. Trimming removed 0 bases from V and 10 bases from J, with 8 bases in between. The CDR3: CASSLAAGPQHF. The CDR3, as DNA: TGTGCCAGCAGCTTGGCGGCGGGTCCCCAGCATTTT.

A single count supports this clone. The chain carries TRBV3-1 (or the pseudogene TRBV3-2) and TRBJ1-1; tentative D call: TRBD1 (5 bases). The V gene's germline CDR1 is LGHDT and CDR2 YNNKEL (reference sequence). The CDR3 contains 14 residues. Between the trimmed V and J ends, which lost 4 bases and 2 bases, there was a span of 11 bases. CDR3 nucleotides: TGTGCCAGCAGCCGCTCTACAGGCAACACTGAAGCTTTCTTT. This codes for CASSRSTGNTEAFF.

V gene TRBV24-1 combines with J gene TRBJ2-1; 13 bases align to TRBD2. V was clipped by 9 bases and J by 7 bases; unmatched bases: 8. CDR3 length: 15 amino acids. Germline V gene data show CDR1 as KGHDR and CDR2 as SFDVKD. The CDR3 DNA reads TGTGCCACCGGGATGGGACTAGCGGGGAAAAATGAGCAGTTCTTC. Its translation is CATGMGLAGKNEQFF.